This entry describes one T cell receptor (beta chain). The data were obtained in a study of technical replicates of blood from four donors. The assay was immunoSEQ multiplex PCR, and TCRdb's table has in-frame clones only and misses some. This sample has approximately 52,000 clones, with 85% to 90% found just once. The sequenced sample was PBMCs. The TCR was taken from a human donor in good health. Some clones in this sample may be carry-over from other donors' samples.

The DNA for the CDR3 is TGTGCCAGCGGGTTTACCCTCCGGGGGGGGACGAACACTGAAGCTTTCTTT. It specifies CASGFTLRGGTNTEAFF. This chain connects TRBV2 to TRBJ1-1; D perhaps matches TRBD1 (5 bases). Germline assignment: CDR1 SNHLY and CDR2 FYNNEI. Deletions cut 8 bases from V and 1 base from J, with 23 bases between. The CDR3 is 17 residues long.